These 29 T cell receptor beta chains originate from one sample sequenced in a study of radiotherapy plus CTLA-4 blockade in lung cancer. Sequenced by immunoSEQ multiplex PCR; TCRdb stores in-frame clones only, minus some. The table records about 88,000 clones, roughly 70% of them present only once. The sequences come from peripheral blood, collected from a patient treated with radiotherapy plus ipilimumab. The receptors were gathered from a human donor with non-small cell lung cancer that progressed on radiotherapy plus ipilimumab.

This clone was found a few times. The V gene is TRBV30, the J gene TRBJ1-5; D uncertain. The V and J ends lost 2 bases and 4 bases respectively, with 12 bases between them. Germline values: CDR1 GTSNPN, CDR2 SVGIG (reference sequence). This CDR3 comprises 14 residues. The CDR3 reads CAWSKGLGNQPQHF. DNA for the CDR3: TGTGCCTGGAGTAAGGGCCTTGGAAATCAGCCCCAGCATTTT.

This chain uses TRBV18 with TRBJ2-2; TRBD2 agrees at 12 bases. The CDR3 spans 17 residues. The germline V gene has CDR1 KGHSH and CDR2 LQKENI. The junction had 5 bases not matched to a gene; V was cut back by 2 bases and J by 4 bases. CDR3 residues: CASSPVGLAGITGELFF. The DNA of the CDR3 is TGTGCCAGCTCACCAGTCGGACTAGCGGGAATCACCGGGGAGCTGTTTTTT.

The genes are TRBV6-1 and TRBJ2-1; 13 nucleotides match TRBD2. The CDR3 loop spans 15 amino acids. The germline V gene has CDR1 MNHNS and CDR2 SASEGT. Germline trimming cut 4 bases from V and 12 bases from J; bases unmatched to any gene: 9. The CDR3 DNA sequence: TGTGCCAGCAGTGCCAGGACTAGCGGGGGCTGGGGGCAGTTCTTC. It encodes CASSARTSGGWGQFF.

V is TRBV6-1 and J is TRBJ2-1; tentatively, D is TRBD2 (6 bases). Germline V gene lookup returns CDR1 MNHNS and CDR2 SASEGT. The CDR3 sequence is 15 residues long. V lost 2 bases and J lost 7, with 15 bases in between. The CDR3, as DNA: TGTGCCAGCAGTGAAACGGGGGACCCCCGAAATGAGCAGTTCTTC. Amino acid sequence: CASSETGDPRNEQFF.

In DNA, the CDR3 is TGTGCCAGCAGTCGCGGCGGGGGGAATGAGCAGTTCTTC. Translated, it gives CASSRGGGNEQFF. This chain links TRBV7-2 with TRBJ2-1; 8 bases line up with TRBD2. The CDR3 covers 13 residues. With 6 bases clipped from V and 7 bases from J, the junction kept 5 bases outside the gene matches. Germline V CDR1 and CDR2: SGHTA, FQGNSA.

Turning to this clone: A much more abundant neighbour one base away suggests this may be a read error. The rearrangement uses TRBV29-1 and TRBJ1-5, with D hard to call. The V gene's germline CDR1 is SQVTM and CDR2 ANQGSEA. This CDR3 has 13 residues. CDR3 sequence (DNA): TGCAGCGTTACGGGCAATAGCTATCAGCCCCAGCATTTT. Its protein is CSVTGNSYQPQHF.

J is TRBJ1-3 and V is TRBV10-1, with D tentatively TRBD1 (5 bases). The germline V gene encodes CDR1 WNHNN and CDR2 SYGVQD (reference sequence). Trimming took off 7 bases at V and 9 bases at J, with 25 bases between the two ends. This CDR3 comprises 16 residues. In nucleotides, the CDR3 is TGCGCCAGCACCCTAGACCCGACTTGGAGGGGATGCACCATATATTTT. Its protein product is CASTLDPTWRGCTIYF.

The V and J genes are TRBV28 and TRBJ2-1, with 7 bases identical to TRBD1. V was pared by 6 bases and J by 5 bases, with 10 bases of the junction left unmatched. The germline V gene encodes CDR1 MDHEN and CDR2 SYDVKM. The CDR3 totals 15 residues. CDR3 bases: TGTGCCAGCAGCTTTGGGACAGCTTCCCACAATGAGCAGTTCTTC. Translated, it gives CASSFGTASHNEQFF.

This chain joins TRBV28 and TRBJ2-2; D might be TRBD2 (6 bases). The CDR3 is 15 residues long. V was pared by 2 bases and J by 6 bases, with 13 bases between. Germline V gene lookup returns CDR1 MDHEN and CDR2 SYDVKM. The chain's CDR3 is CASSLSGLFAGELFF. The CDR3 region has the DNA TGTGCCAGCAGTTTAAGCGGACTATTCGCCGGGGAGCTGTTTTTT.

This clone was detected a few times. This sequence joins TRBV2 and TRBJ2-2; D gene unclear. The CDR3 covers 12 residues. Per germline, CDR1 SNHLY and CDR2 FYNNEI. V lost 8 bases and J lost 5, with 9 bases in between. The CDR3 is CASGRITGELFF. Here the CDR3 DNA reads TGTGCCAGCGGCCGGATAACCGGGGAGCTGTTTTTT.

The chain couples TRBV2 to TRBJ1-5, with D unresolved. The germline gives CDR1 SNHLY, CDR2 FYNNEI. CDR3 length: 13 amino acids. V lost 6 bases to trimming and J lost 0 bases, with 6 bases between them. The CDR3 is CASRADSNQPQHF. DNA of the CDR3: TGTGCCAGCAGGGCAGATAGCAATCAGCCCCAGCATTTT.

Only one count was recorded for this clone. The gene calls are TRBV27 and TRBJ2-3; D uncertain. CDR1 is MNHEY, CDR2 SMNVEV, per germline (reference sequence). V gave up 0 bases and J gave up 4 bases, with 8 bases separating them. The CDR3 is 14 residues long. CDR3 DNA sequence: TGTGCCAGCAGTTTATCCGATATAGCAGATACGCAGTATTTT. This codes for CASSLSDIADTQYF.

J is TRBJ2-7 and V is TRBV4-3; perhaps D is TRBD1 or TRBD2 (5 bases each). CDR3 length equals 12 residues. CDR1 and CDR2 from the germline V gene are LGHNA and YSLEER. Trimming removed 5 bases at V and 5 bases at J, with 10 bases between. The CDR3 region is CASSDGTHEQYF. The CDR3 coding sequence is TGCGCCAGCAGCGACGGGACCCACGAGCAGTACTTC.

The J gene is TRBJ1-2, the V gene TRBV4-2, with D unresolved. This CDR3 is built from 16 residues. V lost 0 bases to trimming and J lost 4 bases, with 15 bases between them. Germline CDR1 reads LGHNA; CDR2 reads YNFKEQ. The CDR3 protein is CASSQDREGPSYGYTF. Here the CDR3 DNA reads TGTGCCAGCAGCCAAGATAGAGAGGGCCCTAGCTATGGCTACACCTTC.

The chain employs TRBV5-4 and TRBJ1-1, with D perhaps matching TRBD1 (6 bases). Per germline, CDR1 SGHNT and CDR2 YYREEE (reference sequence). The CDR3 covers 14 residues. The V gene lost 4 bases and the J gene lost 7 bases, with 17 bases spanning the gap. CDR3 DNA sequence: TGTGCCAGCAGCAGCATTAGAGGGGGGAATGAAGCTTTCTTT. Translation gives CASSSIRGGNEAFF.

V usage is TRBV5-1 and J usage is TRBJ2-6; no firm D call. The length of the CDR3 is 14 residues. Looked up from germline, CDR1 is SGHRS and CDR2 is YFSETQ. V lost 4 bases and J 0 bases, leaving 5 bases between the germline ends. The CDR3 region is CASSTSSGANVLTF. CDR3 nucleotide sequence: TGCGCCAGCAGCACAAGCTCTGGGGCCAACGTCCTGACTTTC.

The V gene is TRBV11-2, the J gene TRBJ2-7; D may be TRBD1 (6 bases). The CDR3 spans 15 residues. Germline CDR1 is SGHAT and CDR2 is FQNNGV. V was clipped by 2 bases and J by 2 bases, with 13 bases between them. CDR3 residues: CASSLKRTEPYEQYF. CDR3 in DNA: TGTGCCAGCAGCTTAAAGCGGACAGAGCCCTACGAGCAGTACTTC.

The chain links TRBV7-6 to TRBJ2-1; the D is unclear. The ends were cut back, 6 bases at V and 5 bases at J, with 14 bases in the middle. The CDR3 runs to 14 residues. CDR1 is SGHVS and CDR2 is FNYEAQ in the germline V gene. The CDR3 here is CASSLEQDHNEQFF. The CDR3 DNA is TGTGCCAGCAGTTTGGAGCAGGACCACAATGAGCAGTTCTTC.

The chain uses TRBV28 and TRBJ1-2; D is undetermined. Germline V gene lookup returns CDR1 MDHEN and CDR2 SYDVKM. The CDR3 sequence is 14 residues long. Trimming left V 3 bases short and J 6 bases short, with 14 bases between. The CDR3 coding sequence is TGTGCCAGCAGTTTGATCGGGCTTAGGGATGGCTACACCTTC. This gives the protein CASSLIGLRDGYTF.

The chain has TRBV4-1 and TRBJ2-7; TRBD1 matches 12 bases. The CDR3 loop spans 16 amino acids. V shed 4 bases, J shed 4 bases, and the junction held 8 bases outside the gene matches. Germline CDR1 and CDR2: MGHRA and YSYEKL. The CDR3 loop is CASSLEPGQGAYEQYF. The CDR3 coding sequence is TGCGCCAGCAGCCTAGAACCGGGACAGGGGGCATACGAGCAGTACTTC.

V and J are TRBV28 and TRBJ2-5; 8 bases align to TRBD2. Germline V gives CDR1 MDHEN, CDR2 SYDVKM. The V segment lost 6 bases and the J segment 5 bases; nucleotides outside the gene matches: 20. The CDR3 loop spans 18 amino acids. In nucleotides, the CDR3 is TGTGCCAGCAGCCCGGAGGGGATAGCGGGAAGACTTGGGGAGACCCAGTACTTC. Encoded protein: CASSPEGIAGRLGETQYF.

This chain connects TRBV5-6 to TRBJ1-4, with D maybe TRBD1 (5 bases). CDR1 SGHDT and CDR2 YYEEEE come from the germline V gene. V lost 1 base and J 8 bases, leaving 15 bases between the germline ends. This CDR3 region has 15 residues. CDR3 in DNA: TGTGCCAGCAGCTTGCGGGGCGGGGTAGACGAAAAACTGTTTTTT. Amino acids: CASSLRGGVDEKLFF.

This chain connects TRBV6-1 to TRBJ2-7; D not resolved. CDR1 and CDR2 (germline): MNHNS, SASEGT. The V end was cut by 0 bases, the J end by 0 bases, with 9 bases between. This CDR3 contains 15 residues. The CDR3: CASSEAAFSSYEQYF. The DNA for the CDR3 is TGTGCCAGCAGTGAAGCGGCGTTCAGCTCCTACGAGCAGTACTTC.

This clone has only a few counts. CDR3 sequence: CASSIGQRTGNTIYF. The CDR3, as DNA: TGTGCCAGTAGTATAGGACAGCGGACTGGAAACACCATATATTTT. The chain recombines TRBV19 with TRBJ1-3; D might be TRBD1 (5 bases). Trimming stripped 1 base from V and 2 bases from J, with 9 bases between. Per germline, CDR1 LNHDA and CDR2 SQIVND (reference sequence). The CDR3 sequence is 15 residues long.

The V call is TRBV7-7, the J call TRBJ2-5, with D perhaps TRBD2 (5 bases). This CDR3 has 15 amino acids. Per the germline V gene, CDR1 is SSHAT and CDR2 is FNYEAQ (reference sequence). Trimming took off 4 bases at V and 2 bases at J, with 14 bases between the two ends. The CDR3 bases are TGTGCCAGCAGCTCAACGGTGGACTGGCAAGAGACCCAGTACTTC. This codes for CASSSTVDWQETQYF.

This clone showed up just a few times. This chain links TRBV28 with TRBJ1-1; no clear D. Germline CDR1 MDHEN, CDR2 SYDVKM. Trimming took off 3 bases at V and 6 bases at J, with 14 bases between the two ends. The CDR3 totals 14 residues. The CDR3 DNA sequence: TGTGCCAGCAGTTTGAGGGAATCCCGGCCTGAAGCTTTCTTT. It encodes CASSLRESRPEAFF.

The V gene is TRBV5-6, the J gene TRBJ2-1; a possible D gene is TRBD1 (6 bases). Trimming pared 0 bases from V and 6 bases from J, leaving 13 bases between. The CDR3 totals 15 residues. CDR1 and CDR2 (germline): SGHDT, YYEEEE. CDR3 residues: CASSLEPRGGNEQFF. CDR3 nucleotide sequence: TGTGCCAGCAGCTTGGAACCCAGAGGGGGCAATGAGCAGTTCTTC.

The CDR3 nucleotides are TGTGCCAGCAGTCCCGGGACTAGCGGGGGGTATGAGCAGTTCTTC. It translates to CASSPGTSGGYEQFF. The chain has TRBV6-6 and TRBJ2-1; 15 positions agree with TRBD2. From germline, CDR1 is MNHNY and CDR2 SVGAGI (reference sequence). With V trimmed by 5 bases and J by 8 bases, 4 bases remained unmatched. The CDR3 has 15 amino acids.

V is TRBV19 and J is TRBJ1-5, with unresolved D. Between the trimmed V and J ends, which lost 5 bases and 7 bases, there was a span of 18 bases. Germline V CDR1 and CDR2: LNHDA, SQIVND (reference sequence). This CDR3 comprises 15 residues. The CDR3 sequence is CASSAETRGGQPQHF. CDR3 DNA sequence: TGTGCCAGTAGTGCCGAGACTAGAGGCGGGCAGCCCCAGCATTTT.